The 20 T cell receptor beta chains below come from one sample, sequenced in a study of CD8+ T cells in alopecia areata. Treatment denoted: oral pan-JAK inhibitor, 5-10 mg twice daily. Sequencing used cDNA as its template, made by extracting RNA and reverse transcribing it. Clones were read by immunoSEQ multiplex PCR, and TCRdb kept only the in-frame ones, dropping some. The sample shows approximately 110,000 clones, roughly 50% of them seen only once. The material was CD8+ T cells sorted from blood, obtained at week 24, from a patient treated with tofacitinib. The receptors derive from a human donor with alopecia areata.

The rearrangement uses TRBV5-1 and TRBJ2-5, with D possibly matching TRBD1 (6 bases). Germline CDR1 SGHRS, CDR2 YFSETQ. CDR3 length: 15 residues. With 6 bases removed from V and 5 bases from J, the gap between germline ends came to 20 bases. The CDR3 nucleotides read TGCGCCAGCACCCAGGGGCAGGGCGGTGTGGAGACCCAGTACTTC. It yields the protein CASTQGQGGVETQYF.

This clone was observed a handful of times. The chain carries TRBV25-1 and TRBJ2-5; TRBD1 matches 7 bases. The germline CDR1 and CDR2 sequences are MGHDK and SYGVNS. The CDR3 spans 16 residues. Trimming took 2 bases from V and 0 from J; bases not matched to a gene: 6. CDR3 sequence: CASSEETGEYQETQYF. Here the CDR3 DNA reads TGTGCCAGCAGTGAAGAAACAGGGGAGTACCAAGAGACCCAGTACTTC.

The CDR3 is CAWSVAGTGGAGGYTF. The CDR3 nucleotides are TGTGCCTGGAGCGTCGCCGGGACAGGGGGCGCGGGTGGCTACACCTTC. The rearrangement uses TRBV30 and TRBJ1-2, with 12 bases fitting TRBD1. Per germline, CDR1 GTSNPN and CDR2 SVGIG (reference sequence). The J segment lost 7 bases and the V segment lost 3 bases, leaving 12 bases of the junction unmatched. The CDR3 runs 16 residues. The entire variable domain, with the rest obtained from reference TRBV30 and TRBJ1-2, is as follows: SQTIHQWPATLVQPVGSPLSLECTVEGTSNPNLYWYRQAAGRGLQLLFYSVGIGQISSEVPQNLSASRPQDRQFILSSKKLLLSDSGFYLCAWSVAGTGGAGGYTFGSGTRLTVV.

CDR3 amino acids: CAWRRGNEQFF. The CDR3 DNA reads TGTGCCTGGAGGAGGGGCAATGAGCAGTTCTTC. V and J are TRBV30 and TRBJ2-1, with D perhaps being TRBD1 or TRBD2 (5 bases each). CDR1 and CDR2 (germline): GTSNPN, SVGIG (reference sequence). The CDR3 covers 11 residues. V was clipped by 3 bases and J by 6 bases, with 6 bases between them.

This chain links TRBV6-5 with TRBJ2-2; a weak D match, TRBD1 (6 bases). The CDR3 loop spans 16 amino acids. Trimming took 3 bases from V and 5 from J, leaving 16 bases between them. Germline V gene sequence: CDR1 MNHEY, CDR2 SVGAGI. The CDR3 here is CASSYSSGVRTGELFF. CDR3 in DNA: TGTGCCAGCAGTTATTCCTCAGGGGTACGGACCGGGGAGCTGTTTTTT.

V and J are TRBV29-1 and TRBJ2-7; 8 nucleotides match TRBD2. This CDR3 spans 13 amino acids. The V gene end was trimmed by 6 bases and the J gene end by 1 base; junction bases not matched to a gene: 5. Germline values: CDR1 SQVTM, CDR2 ANQGSEA. The CDR3 spells CSVFSGDSYEQYF. DNA of the CDR3: TGCAGCGTCTTTAGCGGGGATTCCTACGAGCAGTACTTC.

V usage is TRBV10-3 and J usage is TRBJ2-5; D tentatively fits TRBD1 or TRBD2 (8 bases each). The CDR3 is made up of 16 amino acids. Trimming removed 4 bases from V and 0 bases from J, with 15 bases in between. CDR1 ENHRY and CDR2 SYGVKD come from the germline V gene. The CDR3 region has the DNA TGTGCCATCAGTGGTAGCGGGACAGGTCACCAAGAGACCCAGTACTTC. Translated, it gives CAISGSGTGHQETQYF.

The chain uses TRBV7-9 and TRBJ1-2; D call uncertain. The CDR3 has 15 amino acids. CDR1 and CDR2 from the germline V gene are SEHNR and FQNEAQ (reference sequence). V lost 7 bases and J 0 bases, leaving 15 bases between the germline ends. The CDR3 DNA follows: TGTGCCAGCACCCCCAGCTCACAGCCTAACTATGGCTACACCTTC. It yields the protein CASTPSSQPNYGYTF.

The gene calls are TRBV27 and TRBJ1-6; a possible D gene is TRBD1 (5 bases). Germline values: CDR1 MNHEY, CDR2 SMNVEV (reference sequence). The CDR3 is 12 amino acids. With 8 bases removed from V and 10 bases from J, the gap between germline ends came to 12 bases. CDR3 amino acids: CASQTGGSPLHF. The CDR3 DNA follows: TGTGCCAGCCAAACAGGTGGCTCACCCCTCCACTTT.

This clone occurred a few times. The J gene is TRBJ2-7, the V gene TRBV6-6; maybe TRBD2 (6 bases). Germline CDR1 MNHNY, CDR2 SVGAGI (reference sequence). V was trimmed by 0 bases and J by 7 bases, leaving 7 bases between them. The CDR3 is 12 amino acids. CDR3 DNA sequence: TGTGCCAGCAGTTACTCTAGCGGAGAGCAGTACTTC. It encodes CASSYSSGEQYF.

Here the CDR3 reads CASSPGEQTDGYTF. The CDR3 DNA is TGTGCCAGCTCACCAGGAGAACAGACTGATGGCTACACCTTC. The V gene is TRBV18, the J gene TRBJ1-2; no firm D call. Germline-derived CDR1 and CDR2 are KGHSH and LQKENI. The CDR3 runs 14 residues. V was cut by 2 bases and J by 6 bases, with 13 bases left in between.

The chain joins TRBV25-1 to TRBJ2-4; TRBD2 is a possible D gene (6 bases). Germline CDR1 and CDR2: MGHDK and SYGVNS. The CDR3 sequence is 14 residues long. With 4 bases removed from V and 9 bases from J, the gap between germline ends came to 16 bases. The CDR3 is CASSGHGEEGIQYF. The CDR3 coding sequence is TGTGCCAGCAGTGGACACGGGGAGGAGGGCATTCAGTACTTC.

This clone was picked up a small number of times. The V gene is TRBV7-2, the J gene TRBJ2-1; the match to TRBD2 covers 10 bases. Germline V lookup: CDR1 SGHTA, CDR2 FQGNSA. V shed 4 bases, J shed 3 bases, and the junction held 6 bases outside the gene matches. CDR3 length equals 16 residues. CDR3: CASSSGAGGIYNEQFF. The CDR3 DNA sequence: TGTGCCAGCAGCTCGGGAGCGGGGGGGATCTACAATGAGCAGTTCTTC.

By frequency in the sample, this clone is medium-sized. This rearrangement joins TRBV10-3 to TRBJ1-1; possibly TRBD1 for D (5 bases). Deletions cut 0 bases from V and 1 base from J, with 9 bases between. CDR3 length: 15 residues. From germline, CDR1 is ENHRY and CDR2 SYGVKD. The CDR3 DNA sequence: TGTGCCATCAGTGAGTCGAGCGGGGGGAACACTGAAGCTTTCTTT. Amino acids: CAISESSGGNTEAFF.

This clone was picked up one time. At the DNA level, this CDR3 is encoded by other sequences in the same sample as well. V usage is TRBV27 and J usage is TRBJ2-7, with a tentative D call TRBD1 (6 bases). The germline V and J ends were trimmed by 3 bases and 1 base, with 7 bases remaining between them. The CDR3 is made up of 13 amino acids. The germline V gene has CDR1 MNHEY and CDR2 SMNVEV (reference sequence). The CDR3 nucleotides read TGTGCCAGCAGTTTGGACAGATCCTACGAGCAGTACTTC. Its translation: CASSLDRSYEQYF.

On this clone: The same CDR3 arises from other DNA sequences in this sample as well. The chain uses TRBV7-2 and TRBJ2-5; tentative D call: TRBD2 (5 bases). The CDR3 runs to 12 residues. The germline V gene encodes CDR1 SGHTA and CDR2 FQGNSA. V was clipped by 6 bases and J by 5 bases, with 10 bases between them. CDR3 bases: TGTGCCAGCAGTCTAGCCAGGGAGACCCAGTACTTC. This codes for CASSLARETQYF.

The chain combines TRBV29-1 with TRBJ2-1; 9 bases align to TRBD2. Germline V lookup: CDR1 SQVTM, CDR2 ANQGSEA. This CDR3 has 13 amino acids. Trimming took 7 bases from V and 4 from J; bases not matched to a gene: 5. CDR3 DNA sequence: TGCAGCGATGAGCGGGGGGCTTACAATGAGCAGTTCTTC. It is translated as CSDERGAYNEQFF.

Only a few counts were recorded for this clone. The chain joins TRBV15 to TRBJ1-1, with D perhaps TRBD1 (6 bases). This CDR3 is built from 15 residues. In germline, CDR1 is LNHNV, CDR2 YYDKDF (reference sequence). Trimming removed 2 bases at V and 3 bases at J, with 13 bases between. CDR3 in amino acids: CATSRQQGVHTEAFF. The CDR3 DNA reads as TGTGCCACCAGCAGACAACAGGGTGTTCACACTGAAGCTTTCTTT.

This rearrangement joins TRBV4-2 to TRBJ2-3; no firm D call. CDR1 LGHNA and CDR2 YNFKEQ come from the germline V gene. The CDR3 loop spans 17 amino acids. The V end lost 8 bases, the J end lost 0 bases, and 21 bases lay between the germline ends. Written as DNA, the CDR3 is TGTGCCAGCTCGCAGGCGTGGGGATCGCCGAGCACAGATACGCAGTATTTT. Residues: CASSQAWGSPSTDTQYF.

The chain carries TRBV23-1 and TRBJ1-6, with a possible D match to TRBD1 (6 bases). TRBV23-1 is classed as an ORF, of uncertain function. CDR3 length: 17 amino acids. Trimming removed 6 bases from V and 6 bases from J, with 21 bases in between. The CDR3 DNA is TGCGCCAGCAGCCGTCGATTAACAGGGATGATTAATTCACCCCTCCACTTT. It is translated as CASSRRLTGMINSPLHF.